The 32 T cell receptor beta chains below come from one sample, sequenced in a study of OX40 agonist ivuxolimab in advanced cancers. Profiled with immunoSEQ multiplex PCR; TCRdb holds only in-frame clones, not every one. This sample has about 45,000 clones, with roughly 80% found just once. Sequenced material: CD4+ or CD8+ T cells sorted from blood, taken in a trial of the OX40 agonist ivuxolimab. The receptors originated from an adult with an advanced solid tumor such as melanoma, head and neck, liver or kidney cancer.

The chain employs TRBV4-3 and TRBJ2-5; D remains unclear. Germline assignment: CDR1 LGHNA and CDR2 YSLEER. The CDR3 loop spans 12 amino acids. V shed 3 bases and J shed 7 bases, with 9 bases lying between them. The DNA of the CDR3 is TGCGCCAGCAGCCAGGCGGATGGGACCCAGTACTTC. It codes for CASSQADGTQYF.

The V and J genes are TRBV5-1 and TRBJ1-4; perhaps TRBD1 as D (6 bases). The germline V and J ends were trimmed by 4 bases and 6 bases, with 13 bases remaining between them. Germline lookup yields CDR1 SGHRS and CDR2 YFSETQ. This CDR3 has 14 amino acids. This CDR3 reads CASSRGGGDEKLFF. The CDR3 DNA sequence: TGCGCCAGCAGCCGGGGCGGGGGCGATGAAAAACTGTTTTTT.

This clone has just a few counts. This chain uses TRBV7-2 with TRBJ2-7; D is ambiguous. CDR3 length: 12 residues. Trimming cost V 1 base and J 7 bases, with 8 bases left between them. From germline, CDR1 is SGHTA and CDR2 FQGNSA. The CDR3 is CASSLVLFEQYF. The CDR3, as DNA: TGTGCCAGCAGCTTAGTTCTTTTTGAGCAGTACTTC.

The chain links TRBV5-1 to TRBJ2-5, with 7 bases identical to TRBD2. The CDR3 runs 14 residues. In germline, CDR1 is SGHRS, CDR2 YFSETQ. The trim removed 6 bases at V and 2 bases at J, leaving 7 bases unmatched. The CDR3 DNA follows: TGCGCCAGCACTCGGGGGAGGGAGCAAGAGACCCAGTACTTC. Encoded protein: CASTRGREQETQYF.

V and J are TRBV6-1 and TRBJ2-2; D might be TRBD2 (5 bases). The CDR3 loop spans 13 amino acids. V lost 7 bases and J lost 4, with 10 bases in between. CDR1 is MNHNS, CDR2 SASEGT, per germline. The chain's CDR3 is CASKFGGTGELFF. DNA for the CDR3: TGTGCCAGCAAATTCGGAGGCACCGGGGAGCTGTTTTTT.

This sequence joins TRBV15 and TRBJ1-5; no firm D call. V was cut by 0 bases and J by 9 bases, with 12 bases left in between. The CDR3 is 14 amino acids. Germline V gives CDR1 LNHNV, CDR2 YYDKDF (reference sequence). CDR3 in DNA: TGTGCCACCAGCAGAGATCTGTTAGGAGGGCCCCAGCATTTT. Protein: CATSRDLLGGPQHF. The full variable domain, its missing parts supplied by reference TRBV15 and TRBJ1-5, is DAMVIQNPRYQVTQFGKPVTLSCSQTLNHNVMYWYQQKSSQAPKLLFHYYDKDFNNEADTPDNFQSRRPNTSFCFLDIRSPGLGDTAMYLCATSRDLLGGPQHFGDGTRLSIL.

This chain connects TRBV27 to TRBJ2-5; 10 nucleotides line up with TRBD2. The CDR3 is 16 residues long. In germline, CDR1 is MNHEY, CDR2 SMNVEV (reference sequence). V lost 0 bases and J lost 5; bases outside the gene matches: 6. DNA for the CDR3: TGTGCCAGCAGTTTATCGCCTCTAGCGGGAGTTGAGACCCAGTACTTC. This sequence encodes CASSLSPLAGVETQYF.

This chain connects TRBV27 to TRBJ1-3, with TRBD1 as a possible D gene (5 bases). The V end lost 3 bases, the J end lost 4 bases, and 10 bases lay between the germline ends. Germline V gene data show CDR1 as MNHEY and CDR2 as SMNVEV (reference sequence). The CDR3 totals 14 residues. CDR3 sequence (DNA): TGTGCCAGCAGTTTTAGGGGAGCAGGAAACACCATATATTTT. It codes for CASSFRGAGNTIYF.

This clone occurred a few times. V gene TRBV29-1 combines with J gene TRBJ2-5; the D is unclear. V lost 6 bases and J 2 bases, leaving 16 bases between the germline ends. CDR1 is SQVTM, CDR2 ANQGSEA, per germline. This CDR3 has 14 residues. In DNA form, the CDR3 reads TGCAGCGTCACCTTATCGGGCAGTCAAGAGACCCAGTACTTC. Amino acids: CSVTLSGSQETQYF.

The V gene is TRBV18, the J gene TRBJ2-7; no reliable D call. The CDR3 spans 14 residues. CDR1 and CDR2 from the germline V gene are KGHSH and LQKENI. With 2 bases removed from V and 0 bases from J, the gap between germline ends came to 8 bases. CDR3 nucleotides: TGTGCCAGCTCACCATGGCAGGACTCCTACGAGCAGTACTTC. Its protein product is CASSPWQDSYEQYF. Full variable domain (missing parts from reference TRBV18 and TRBJ2-7): NAGVMQNPRHLVRRRGQEARLRCSPMKGHSHVYWYRQLPEEGLKFMVYLQKENIIDESGMPKERFSAEFPKEGPSILRIQQVVRGDSAAYFCASSPWQDSYEQYFGPGTRLTVT.

The chain uses TRBV30 and TRBJ2-2; D is ambiguous. This CDR3 comprises 14 residues. V was clipped by 3 bases and J by 0 bases, with 8 bases between them. The V gene's germline CDR1 is GTSNPN and CDR2 SVGIG (reference sequence). In DNA, the CDR3 is TGTGCCTGGAGAACTCGATCGAACACCGGGGAGCTGTTTTTT. It encodes CAWRTRSNTGELFF.

V is TRBV30 and J is TRBJ1-4; 7 bases line up with TRBD1. The CDR3 is 13 residues long. The V gene's germline CDR1 is GTSNPN and CDR2 SVGIG (reference sequence). V lost 8 bases to trimming and J lost 10 bases; unmatched junction nucleotides: 13. The CDR3 region has the DNA TGTGCCGGCACCGGGACAGCAAGGGGAAAACTGTTTTTT. It specifies CAGTGTARGKLFF.

V and J are TRBV5-1 and TRBJ2-7, with 15 bases that match TRBD2. V lost 4 bases, J lost 2 bases, and 7 bases stayed unmatched. The CDR3 is made up of 17 amino acids. Germline V gene sequence: CDR1 SGHRS, CDR2 YFSETQ. CDR3 coding DNA: TGCGCCAGCAGCCTGGGACTAGCGGGAGGCCCGGCCTACGAGCAGTACTTC. Residues: CASSLGLAGGPAYEQYF.

The chain uses TRBV6-1 and TRBJ2-7; no definite D call. Trimming pared 8 bases from V and 0 bases from J, leaving 5 bases between. CDR1 and CDR2 from the germline V gene are MNHNS and SASEGT. The CDR3 covers 11 residues. The CDR3 DNA sequence: TGTGCCAGCGGGAACTCCTACGAGCAGTACTTC. It specifies CASGNSYEQYF.

With regard to this clone: Different DNA sequences within this sample yield the same CDR3. The chain has TRBV10-2 and TRBJ2-3; D not resolved. The CDR3 runs 11 residues. Germline loops: CDR1 WSHSY, CDR2 SAAADI. V shed 6 bases and J shed 2 bases, with 3 bases lying between them. CDR3 sequence (DNA): TGCGCCAGCAGGAACACAGATACGCAGTATTTT. Translation: CASRNTDTQYF.

The chain is built from TRBV7-2 and TRBJ1-3; 8 bases are shared with TRBD1. V trimming: 0 bases; J trimming: 4 bases; junction bases outside the gene matches: 8. Germline CDR1 reads SGHTA; CDR2 reads FQGNSA. This CDR3 has 17 residues. As DNA, the CDR3 is TGTGCCAGCAGCTTAGCGCCCAGGGGGCGGTTCGGAAACACCATATATTTT. Amino acid sequence: CASSLAPRGRFGNTIYF.

The chain links TRBV5-1 to TRBJ1-2; 7 bases align to TRBD1. This CDR3 is 13 amino acids long. Germline V lookup: CDR1 SGHRS, CDR2 YFSETQ. The V gene end was trimmed by 4 bases and the J gene end by 4 bases; junction bases not matched to a gene: 4. The CDR3 DNA reads as TGCGCCAGCAGCATACGGGACAGCTATGGCTACACCTTC. Translation gives CASSIRDSYGYTF.

CDR3 coding DNA: TGCGCCAGCAGCTTGGATGCCGGGGGGGAGACCCAGTACTTC. This sequence encodes CASSLDAGGETQYF. This rearrangement joins TRBV5-1 to TRBJ2-5; 7 positions match TRBD2. CDR3 length: 14 amino acids. Germline V lookup: CDR1 SGHRS, CDR2 YFSETQ. V shed 0 bases, J shed 5 bases, and the junction held 4 bases outside the gene matches. Looking up the rest from reference TRBV5-1 and TRBJ2-5 gives the full variable domain: KAGVTQTPRYLIKTRGQQVTLSCSPISGHRSVSWYQQTPGQGLQFLFEYFSETQRNKGNFPGRFSGRQFSNSRSEMNVSTLELGDSALYLCASSLDAGGETQYFGPGTRLLVL.

This chain links TRBV30 with TRBJ2-3; D is ambiguous. Germline lookup yields CDR1 GTSNPN and CDR2 SVGIG (reference sequence). The V end lost 5 bases, the J end lost 0 bases, and 9 bases lay between the germline ends. The CDR3 extends over 13 amino acids. CDR3 residues: CAWGVASTDTQYF. DNA of the CDR3: TGTGCCTGGGGCGTGGCTAGCACAGATACGCAGTATTTT.

V gene TRBV20-1 combines with J gene TRBJ2-3; D gene ambiguous. The CDR3 spans 11 residues. Trimming pared 0 bases from V and 8 bases from J, leaving 6 bases between. Germline values: CDR1 DFQATT, CDR2 SNEGSKA (reference sequence). Here the CDR3 DNA reads TGCAGTGCTAGAGATGGGGTTACGCAGTATTTT. This gives the protein CSARDGVTQYF.

This clone has just one count. The V and J genes are TRBV7-9 and TRBJ1-4; 7 bases are shared with TRBD1. The CDR3 consists of 16 residues. J lost 7 bases, V lost 5 bases, and 13 bases had no gene match. Germline-derived CDR1 and CDR2 are SEHNR and FQNEAQ (reference sequence). CDR3: CASSLNTGEWSEKLFF. In DNA form, the CDR3 reads TGTGCCAGCAGCCTAAACACAGGGGAATGGAGTGAAAAACTGTTTTTT.

The chain combines TRBV9 with TRBJ2-5; D possibly corresponds to TRBD2 (5 bases). The CDR3 runs to 13 residues. CDR1 and CDR2 from the germline V gene are SGDLS and YYNGEE. V was cut by 4 bases and J by 2 bases, with 9 bases left in between. The CDR3 DNA reads TGTGCCAGCAGCACGCCGGGACAAGAGACCCAGTACTTC. This codes for CASSTPGQETQYF.

The chain carries TRBV30 and TRBJ2-3, with TRBD1 identical over 10 bases. This CDR3 has 14 amino acids. CDR1 is GTSNPN and CDR2 is SVGIG in the germline V gene (reference sequence). With 3 bases clipped from V and 4 bases from J, the junction kept 4 bases outside the gene matches. CDR3 DNA sequence: TGTGCCTGGAGGGCCGGGACAGGGGCAGATACGCAGTATTTT. Protein sequence: CAWRAGTGADTQYF.

This clone was detected once. The chain is built from TRBV18 and TRBJ2-5; the match to TRBD2 covers 8 bases. V dropped 2 bases and J dropped 5; count of bases not matched to a gene: 13. This CDR3 contains 17 residues. From germline, CDR1 is KGHSH and CDR2 LQKENI. As DNA, the CDR3 is TGTGCCAGCTCACCAACGTACGTGGGGCGGGAGGCTGAGACCCAGTACTTC. This gives the protein CASSPTYVGREAETQYF.

This clone was seen once. V and J are TRBV5-1 and TRBJ2-1; D is possibly TRBD2 (5 bases). Germline lookup yields CDR1 SGHRS and CDR2 YFSETQ. CDR3 length: 13 amino acids. V lost 5 bases and J 5 bases, leaving 11 bases between the germline ends. This CDR3 reads CASRATRDNEQFF. The CDR3 nucleotides read TGCGCCAGCAGGGCCACTAGGGACAATGAGCAGTTCTTC.

The chain combines TRBV6-1 with TRBJ1-2, with a tentative D call TRBD1 (5 bases). Germline values: CDR1 MNHNS, CDR2 SASEGT. The CDR3 spans 14 residues. V was trimmed by 2 bases and J by 7 bases, leaving 14 bases between them. CDR3 sequence reads: CASSERPGSGGYTF. As DNA, the CDR3 is TGTGCCAGCAGTGAAAGGCCAGGGTCAGGTGGCTACACCTTC.

This chain links TRBV5-5 with TRBJ2-3; TRBD2 agrees at 10 bases. The V gene end was trimmed by 5 bases and the J gene end by 1 base; junction bases not matched to a gene: 7. The CDR3 contains 16 residues. Germline V lookup: CDR1 SGHKS, CDR2 YYEKEE (reference sequence). This CDR3 is CASSNRAGGGTDTQYF. Here the CDR3 DNA reads TGTGCCAGCAGTAATCGAGCGGGAGGGGGCACAGATACGCAGTATTTT.

The rearrangement links TRBV2 to TRBJ1-1; 9 positions match TRBD1. CDR3 length: 15 amino acids. The germline V gene encodes CDR1 SNHLY and CDR2 FYNNEI. Trimming at V came to 6 bases and at J to 10 bases, leaving 15 bases not matched to a gene. The CDR3 nucleotides are TGTGCCAGCAGCGGCCTCCTACAGGGGGCTGGAGCAGCTTTCTTT. Encoded protein: CASSGLLQGAGAAFF.

This clone was detected only once. This chain joins TRBV4-2 and TRBJ2-5; D unresolved. Germline V lookup: CDR1 LGHNA, CDR2 YNFKEQ. CDR3 length: 15 residues. Trimming cost V 3 bases and J 5 bases, with 16 bases left between them. The CDR3 spells CASSQELQGTETQYF. DNA for the CDR3: TGTGCCAGCAGCCAGGAATTACAAGGAACGGAGACCCAGTACTTC.

J is TRBJ2-1 and V is TRBV6-4; 11 bases line up with TRBD2. Germline V CDR1 and CDR2: MRHNA, SNTAGT. The CDR3 extends over 15 amino acids. V lost 4 bases and J lost 8; bases outside the gene matches: 7. Here the CDR3 reads CASSALAGGVDEQFF. The CDR3 DNA follows: TGTGCCAGCAGTGCTCTAGCGGGAGGCGTGGATGAGCAGTTCTTC.

The V gene is TRBV10-3, the J gene TRBJ2-3, with unresolved D. The germline gives CDR1 ENHRY, CDR2 SYGVKD. This CDR3 has 14 residues. V dropped 5 bases and J dropped 6 bases, with 15 bases sitting between them. The CDR3 DNA is TGTGCCATCAGTATATCCCCCGAGGCCGATACGCAGTATTTT. Encoded protein: CAISISPEADTQYF.

J is TRBJ2-5 and V is TRBV19; 8 bases are shared with TRBD1. The germline gives CDR1 LNHDA, CDR2 SQIVND (reference sequence). This CDR3 contains 14 residues. The ends lost 9 bases at V and 2 bases at J; junction bases unmatched: 8. The CDR3 region is CASSADRGQETQYF. The CDR3 region has the DNA TGTGCCAGCTCCGCTGACAGGGGACAAGAGACCCAGTACTTC.